The sequence of this TCR beta chain was determined in a study of early T cells in non-severe SARS-CoV-2 infection. Turning to the study itself: The chains were unpaired, and the sequenced material was bulk RNA from unsorted whole blood. Study conclusions and caveats: Private and CD4 specificities were missed by VDJdb matching, which favored anti-spike CD8 responses.

V was shortened by 1 base and J by 5 bases, with 9 bases between the two germline ends. Germline V gives CDR1 SEHNR, CDR2 FQNEAQ (reference sequence). The CDR3 has 13 residues. Note on this clonotype: Its target is unknown.

Tagging with unique molecular identifiers was applied to individual cDNA molecules. TCRdb re-called the 5' RACE reads through MiXCR, storing one row per CDR3 protein. The repertoire has fewer than 55,000 distinct CDR3 sequences, 11% of them found once; the top ten carry about 12%. The J gene is TRBJ2-7, the V gene TRBV7-9; tentatively, D is TRBD2 (6 bases). The sequence derives from an adult who was a healthcare worker with PCR-confirmed SARS-CoV-2 infection or an uninfected control (not recorded which). The sequenced sample consisted of whole blood. The DNA of the CDR3 is TGTGCCAGCAGCTTAGACTCGGGGGACGAGCAGTACTTC. Amino acids: CASSLDSGDEQYF.